Listed below are T cell receptor beta chains from one sample, sequenced in a study of T cells after posttransplantation cyclophosphamide. Clones were sequenced by immunoSEQ multiplex PCR, and TCRdb holds only the in-frame ones, with some missing. The sample lists about 31,000 clones, roughly 91% occurring once. The sample consisted of naive CD4+ T cells sorted from blood. The receptors here all came from a man between 25 and 39 years old in good health and a related stem cell transplant donor. CDR3s include the opening cysteine and the closing phenylalanine or tryptophan. The D gene is left open where the match is weak. Some rows have no size entry. The others give once, few or many, or a class for an expanded clone.

TRBV18,TRBJ1-4,-,-,TGTGCCAGCTCACGAAACAGGGAAAGAAATGAAAAACTGTTTTTT,CASSRNRERNEKLFF
TRBV7-9,TRBJ1-2,-,once,TGTGCCAGCAGCCTGACGGCAGGGCGGCATAACTATGGCTACACCTTC,CASSLTAGRHNYGYTF
TRBV7-9,TRBJ1-6,-,-,TGTGCCAGCAGCCCAAACCAGGGGTTTGATTCACCCCTCCACTTT,CASSPNQGFDSPLHF
TRBV9,TRBJ1-1,-,-,TGTGCCAGCAGCGTTGCACAGAACACTGAAGCTTTCTTT,CASSVAQNTEAFF
TRBV19,TRBJ1-5,-,-,TGTGCCAGCCGGAAGGGAGGGGATCAGCCCCAGCATTTT,CASRKGGDQPQHF
TRBV6-5,TRBJ2-3,TRBD2,-,TGTGCCAGCAGTCCGGGGGGGCCGGGGCCAGATACGCAGTATTTT,CASSPGGPGPDTQYF
TRBV5-4,TRBJ2-2,-,-,TGTGCCTTCCTCCCTACAGAGATGAACACCGGGGAGCTGTTTTTT,CAFLPTEMNTGELFF
TRBV6-1,TRBJ2-7,TRBD1,once,TGTGCCAGCAACCCGGGACAGGGGGTCAACGAGCAGTACTTC,CASNPGQGVNEQYF
TRBV5-6,TRBJ2-3,-,-,TGTGCCAGCAGGCTCTCAGGCGGGCCGGGTACGCAGTATTTT,CASRLSGGPGTQYF
TRBV5-4,TRBJ1-2,TRBD1,-,TGTGCCAGCAGCTTTCAGGGGGCGCACCCAGCCTATGGCTACACCTTC,CASSFQGAHPAYGYTF
TRBV28,TRBJ1-3,-,few,TGTGCCAGCAGTTCCCTGGACATTTCTGGAAACACCATATATTTT,CASSSLDISGNTIYF
TRBV4-2,TRBJ2-2,TRBD2,-,TGTGCCAGCAGCCAACGCTTAGCGGGGGGGACCGGGGAGCTGTTTTTT,CASSQRLAGGTGELFF
TRBV15,TRBJ2-3,-,-,TGTGCCACCAGCAGAGCGGGTGGGAGCACAGATACGCAGTATTTT,CATSRAGGSTDTQYF
TRBV19,TRBJ2-3,TRBD2,-,TGTGCCAGTAGTATCCGAGCGGGGGGGTGGCCAGATACGCAGTATTTT,CASSIRAGGWPDTQYF
TRBV13,TRBJ2-7,TRBD1,once,TGTGCCAGCAGCTTAGCCGGACAGGGCCTTGACGAGCAGTACTTC,CASSLAGQGLDEQYF
TRBV28,TRBJ1-6,TRBD1,once,TGTGCCAGCAGTTCGCGGACAGGGCCGGGATCACCCCTCCACTTT,CASSSRTGPGSPLHF
TRBV5-1,TRBJ2-5,TRBD2,-,TGCGCCAGCAGCTTGGTTGCGGGGGGGCCGGAGACCCAGTACTTC,CASSLVAGGPETQYF
TRBV29-1,TRBJ2-7,-,-,TGCAGCGTCGGGGAGTACGAGCAGTACTTC,CSVGEYEQYF
TRBV7-9,TRBJ2-7,TRBD1,few,TGTGCCAGCAGCTCCCCCGGGACAGGTACCTACGAGCAGTACTTC,CASSSPGTGTYEQYF
TRBV7-2,TRBJ1-2,TRBD1,-,TGTGCCAGCAGCCCAGGGGGCTATGGCTACACCTTC,CASSPGGYGYTF
TRBV19,TRBJ2-7,-,-,TGTGCCAGTAGTATAGGCGGGACGGACGAGCAGTACTTC,CASSIGGTDEQYF
TRBV7-8,TRBJ2-7,-,-,TGTGCCAGCAGCTTAGCCGGGACAAGGGGTGCCTACGAGCAGTACTTC,CASSLAGTRGAYEQYF
TRBV9,TRBJ1-5,TRBD1,-,TGTGCCAGCAGCGCCTCAGGGGGCGCAGGCCAGCCCCAGCATTTT,CASSASGGAGQPQHF
TRBV5-5,TRBJ1-1,-,-,TGTGCCAGCAGCTGGGGGGTGAACACTGAAGCTTTCTTT,CASSWGVNTEAFF
TRBV7-2,TRBJ2-5,-,-,TGTGCCAGCAGTCCCCCGTCGTTGGAGACCCAGTACTTC,CASSPPSLETQYF
TRBV5-4,TRBJ2-7,TRBD1,-,TGTGCCAGCAGCTTGGGACAGGGGCGACCCTACGAGCAGTACTTC,CASSLGQGRPYEQYF
TRBV5-1,TRBJ2-5,TRBD1,-,TGCGCCAGCACCCTTACAGGGGACAAAGAGACCCAGTACTTC,CASTLTGDKETQYF
TRBV5-1,TRBJ1-3,TRBD1,-,TGCGCCAGCAGCAGGACCGGGACAGGGACTGGAAACACCATATATTTT,CASSRTGTGTGNTIYF
TRBV27,TRBJ1-2,-,-,TGTGCCAGCAGTTTATCGTTTTCCCTGGAGGATTGGGGCTACACCTTC,CASSLSFSLEDWGYTF
TRBV28,TRBJ2-5,-,-,TGTGCCAGCAGAACCCAATCGGGGATCCTAGAGACCCAGTACTTC,CASRTQSGILETQYF